The next 29 T cell receptor beta chains were all read from a single sample in a study of post-analysis software for immune sequencing data. Whole-study findings and limits: Higher frequency in patients than in controls was seen for roughly five TRBV segments, with TRBV5-6, TRBV5-1 and TRBV20-1 among them.

cDNA libraries for TCR beta contained unique molecular identifiers. TCRdb processed the PCR reads anew with MiXCR; each CDR3 protein has one entry. Among roughly 410,000 distinct CDR3 sequences listed, about a third were seen once. No antigens are known for them. Source material: blood. Receptors were obtained from a girl aged 5 to 17 with multiple sclerosis.

Concerning this clonotype itself: A junction boundary mismatches the germline segment, possibly from a read error. This rearrangement joins TRBV6-2 or TRBV6-3 to TRBJ2-3, with D maybe TRBD2 (6 bases). The germline gives CDR1 MNHEY, CDR2 SVGEGT. There are 16 residues in the CDR3. CDR3 region: CAGSDPGGSSTDTQYF. For the CDR3, the DNA is TGTGCCGGCAGTGACCCCGGGGGTTCTAGCACAGATACGCAGTATTTT.

A few counts support this clonotype. J is TRBJ2-4 and V is TRBV3-1; a weak D match, TRBD2 (7 bases). The better agreement between TRBJ2-5 and the DNA end casts doubt on the J call. The CDR3 has 16 residues. Germline CDR1 and CDR2: LGHDT and YNNKEL (reference sequence). The CDR3 nucleotides are TGTGCCAGCAGCCAAGACGGACTAGGGGGACAAGAGACCCAGTACTTC. It yields the protein CASSQDGLGGQETQYF.

Turning to this clonotype: This may stem from a read error, because a much larger clone lies one nucleotide away. V usage is TRBV7-9 and J usage is TRBJ2-6; D might be TRBD2 (5 bases). Trimming took 10 bases from V and 1 from J, leaving 17 bases between them. CDR1 is SEHNR, CDR2 FQNEAQ, per germline (reference sequence). This CDR3 is 16 amino acids long. The CDR3 spells CATPYVRASGANVLTF. The CDR3 bases are TGTGCCACCCCTTACGTGAGGGCGTCTGGGGCCAACGTCCTGACTTTC. Variable domain in full (rest from reference TRBV7-9 and TRBJ2-6): DTGVSQNPRHKITKRGQNVTFRCDPISEHNRLYWYRQTLGQGPEFLTYFQNEAQLEKSRLLSDRFSAERPKGSFSTLEIQRTEQGDSAMYLCATPYVRASGANVLTFGAGSRLTVL.

The CDR3 nucleotides are TGCGCCAGCAGCACGGGACTAGCGGAGACCCAGTACTTC. Protein sequence: CASSTGLAETQYF. V and J are TRBV5-1 and TRBJ2-5, with 10 bases lining up with TRBD2. The germline CDR1 and CDR2 sequences are SGHRS and YFSETQ. J lost 5 bases, V lost 4 bases, and 2 bases had no gene match. The CDR3 spans 13 residues.

V gene TRBV2 combines with J gene TRBJ1-4; TRBD1 is a possible D gene (6 bases). The V end lost 8 bases, the J end lost 8 bases, and 21 bases lay between the germline ends. CDR1 is SNHLY and CDR2 is FYNNEI in the germline V gene. The CDR3 length is 15 residues. In DNA form, the CDR3 reads TGTGCCAGCCGTATACAACAGGGTGGGGAAGAAAAACTGTTTTTT. Translating gives CASRIQQGGEEKLFF.

J is TRBJ1-6 and V is TRBV6-6; TRBD1 might be the D (5 bases). The CDR3 runs to 15 residues. Germline-derived CDR1 and CDR2 are MNHNY and SVGAGI (reference sequence). The germline V and J ends were trimmed by 7 bases and 6 bases, with 16 bases remaining between them. CDR3 sequence (DNA): TGTGCCAGCATAGCGACGGAGGGGCGTAATTCACCCCTCCACTTT. This codes for CASIATEGRNSPLHF.

The rearrangement links TRBV6-6 to TRBJ1-2; D gene uncertain. The V end was cut by 0 bases, the J end by 4 bases, with 15 bases between. Germline values: CDR1 MNHNY, CDR2 SVGAGI (reference sequence). CDR3 size: 16 residues. CDR3 DNA: TGTGCCAGCAGTTACTCGGGTTCTGTGGCAAGCTATGGCTACACCTTC. This gives the protein CASSYSGSVASYGYTF.

J is TRBJ2-1 and V is TRBV11-3, with D perhaps being TRBD1 or TRBD2 (6 bases each). CDR1 is SGHNT and CDR2 is YENEEA in the germline V gene. CDR3 length: 15 amino acids. V lost 2 bases to trimming and J lost 10 bases, with 18 bases between them. CDR3 in DNA: TGTGCCAGCAGCTTAAGCCCTTCCGGGGGCTTAGAGCAGTTCTTC. This codes for CASSLSPSGGLEQFF. Drawing the rest from reference TRBV11-3 and TRBJ2-1, the complete variable domain is EAGVVQSPRYKIIEKKQPVAFWCNPISGHNTLYWYLQNLGQGPELLIRYENEEAVDDSQLPKDRFSAERLKGVDSTLKIQPAELGDSAVYLCASSLSPSGGLEQFFGPGTRLTVL.

The chain recombines TRBV20-1 with TRBJ2-3, with D perhaps matching TRBD2 (5 bases). CDR3 length equals 15 residues. The ends were cut back, 5 bases at V and 4 bases at J, with 19 bases in the middle. Per the germline V gene, CDR1 is DFQATT and CDR2 is SNEGSKA (reference sequence). The CDR3 protein is CSALPGPLGADTQYF. The CDR3 nucleotides are TGCAGTGCTCTACCCGGGCCCCTCGGGGCAGATACGCAGTATTTT.

This clonotype was seen more than once but under ten times. The chain uses TRBV29-1 and TRBJ2-7; TRBD1 aligns across 7 bases. Per germline, CDR1 SQVTM and CDR2 ANQGSEA. The CDR3 has 12 amino acids. The V gene end was trimmed by 8 bases and the J gene end by 2 bases; junction bases not matched to a gene: 6. CDR3 DNA sequence: TGCAGCCTCCGGGACAGTACCTACGAGCAGTACTTC. This sequence encodes CSLRDSTYEQYF.

The V call is TRBV10-3, the J call TRBJ2-7, with 8 bases lining up with TRBD1. With V trimmed by 0 bases and J by 2 bases, 6 bases remained unmatched. The V gene's germline CDR1 is ENHRY and CDR2 SYGVKD. The CDR3 extends over 16 amino acids. Written as DNA, the CDR3 is TGTGCCATCAGTGAGTCCCGGACAGGGCTTCCCTACGAGCAGTACTTC. This sequence encodes CAISESRTGLPYEQYF.

This clonotype was seen a few times. This chain uses TRBV4-3 with TRBJ2-3; 9 nucleotides line up with TRBD2. Per the germline V gene, CDR1 is LGHNA and CDR2 is YSLEER. The CDR3 runs 17 residues. J lost 4 bases, V lost 1 base, and 9 bases had no gene match. The CDR3 region has the DNA TGCGCCAGCAGCCAAGGGCGCGGGCGGGGGGGCTCAGATACGCAGTATTTT. It codes for CASSQGRGRGGSDTQYF.

J is TRBJ2-1 and V is TRBV7-2; TRBD2 matches at 9 bases. The CDR3 is made up of 15 amino acids. V lost 7 bases, J lost 8 bases, and 12 bases stayed unmatched. Germline-derived CDR1 and CDR2 are SGHTA and FQGNSA. The CDR3 DNA reads as TGTGCCAGCACCTTGGCGCGGGGGGGCCCGGATGAGCAGTTCTTC. Protein product: CASTLARGGPDEQFF. The complete variable domain, with remaining parts taken from reference TRBV7-2 and TRBJ2-1, reads GAGVSQSPSNKVTEKGKDVELRCDPISGHTALYWYRQSLGQGLEFLIYFQGNSAPDKSGLPSDRFSAERTGGSVSTLTIQRTQQEDSAVYLCASTLARGGPDEQFFGPGTRLTVL.

The chain joins TRBV9 to TRBJ2-7; D possibly corresponds to TRBD2 (5 bases). Trimming removed 3 bases from V and 3 bases from J, with 10 bases in between. Germline-derived CDR1 and CDR2 are SGDLS and YYNGEE. The CDR3 contains 13 residues. The CDR3: CASSAGVGYEQYF. In nucleotides, the CDR3 is TGTGCCAGCAGCGCCGGGGTAGGCTACGAGCAGTACTTC.

This clonotype has just a few counts. This chain links TRBV7-2 with TRBJ2-1, with a weak D call TRBD2 (7 bases). CDR3 length: 16 residues. Trimming removed 1 base from V and 6 bases from J, with 16 bases in between. Germline assignment: CDR1 SGHTA and CDR2 FQGNSA. CDR3 nucleotides: TGTGCCAGCAGCTTAGAGGGGCGGGGGCTCAGCAATGAGCAGTTCTTC. Its translation is CASSLEGRGLSNEQFF.

This clonotype was observed a few times. In DNA form, the CDR3 reads TGTGCCAGCAGTTTACAGGGTCGCGGCTACACCTTC. Residues: CASSLQGRGYTF. The chain links TRBV6-2 or TRBV6-3 to TRBJ1-2, with D possibly being TRBD1 (6 bases). Germline lookup yields CDR1 MNHEY and CDR2 SVGEGT. V lost 4 bases, J lost 8 bases, and 11 bases lay in between. The CDR3 loop spans 12 amino acids.

This chain joins TRBV7-2 and TRBJ2-5, with TRBD2 identical over 7 bases. This CDR3 has 14 amino acids. Germline loops: CDR1 SGHTA, CDR2 FQGNSA. V lost 7 bases to trimming and J lost 7 bases; unmatched junction nucleotides: 12. The CDR3 loop reads CASTGRNPQGTQYF. The CDR3 bases are TGTGCCAGCACCGGGAGGAACCCCCAGGGGACCCAGTACTTC.

Turning to this clonotype: A junction boundary mismatches the germline segment, possibly from a read error. J is TRBJ1-5 and V is TRBV7-2; TRBD1 matches 9 bases. Germline CDR1 and CDR2: SGHTA and FQGNSA. The CDR3 spans 16 residues. In DNA form, the CDR3 reads TGTGCCGGCAGCTCCGGGACAGGGTTCATTGGTCAGCCCCAGCATTTT. Amino acid sequence: CAGSSGTGFIGQPQHF.

V and J are TRBV7-3 and TRBJ2-7; D perhaps matches TRBD1 (6 bases). The CDR3 extends over 14 amino acids. Per the germline V gene, CDR1 is SGHTA and CDR2 is FQGTGA. V lost 5 bases to trimming and J lost 5 bases, with 16 bases between them. The CDR3 loop is CASSLAGGGNEQYF. In DNA form, the CDR3 reads TGTGCCAGCAGCCTGGCTGGGGGCGGAAACGAGCAGTACTTC.

V gene TRBV4-1 combines with J gene TRBJ2-7, with 11 nucleotides matching TRBD1. Judging by the DNA end, TRBJ2-5 fits better; the J call may be wrong. Per the germline V gene, CDR1 is MGHRA and CDR2 is YSYEKL. This CDR3 has 17 residues. CDR3 bases: TGCGCCAGCAGCCAAGATCGAGGGGACAGGGGGTTGGAGACCCAGTACTTC. It yields the protein CASSQDRGDRGLETQYF.

This clonotype came up a few times. V and J are TRBV13 and TRBJ2-7, with 10 bases aligning to TRBD1. This CDR3 is 16 amino acids long. Trimming cost V 4 bases and J 4 bases; bases outside gene matches: 10. In germline, CDR1 is PRHDT, CDR2 FYEKMQ (reference sequence). The CDR3 DNA reads TGTGCCAGCAGCTCCGAGGCCGGGACAGGGGATTACGAGCAGTACTTC. Its protein product is CASSSEAGTGDYEQYF.

This clonotype was recorded at least ten times. The rearrangement links TRBV7-2 to TRBJ2-5; D unclear. Trimming cost V 1 base and J 6 bases, with 6 bases left between them. Germline loops: CDR1 SGHTA, CDR2 FQGNSA. This CDR3 has 12 residues. The CDR3, as DNA: TGTGCCAGCAGCTTAGGGCTTCAGACCCAGTACTTC. Its translation is CASSLGLQTQYF.

Only a few counts were recorded for this clonotype. The chain recombines TRBV20-1 with TRBJ2-3; D perhaps matches TRBD1 (5 bases). Trimming removed 5 bases from V and 4 bases from J, with 16 bases in between. The CDR3 is 14 residues long. Germline CDR1 reads DFQATT; CDR2 reads SNEGSKA (reference sequence). CDR3 sequence reads: CSAAQQVTADTQYF. The DNA for the CDR3 is TGCAGTGCTGCCCAACAGGTAACGGCAGATACGCAGTATTTT.

The rearrangement uses TRBV12-3 or TRBV12-4 and TRBJ2-5; 8 nucleotides line up with TRBD2. This CDR3 has 15 residues. Germline trimming cut 7 bases from V and 1 base from J; bases unmatched to any gene: 8. CDR3 in DNA: TGTGCCAGCAATAAGGTAGCGGGGTTCCAAGAGACCCAGTACTTC. It specifies CASNKVAGFQETQYF.

This clonotype was seen only a few times. This rearrangement joins TRBV20-1 to TRBJ2-7; D might be TRBD2 (6 bases). From germline, CDR1 is DFQATT and CDR2 SNEGSKA (reference sequence). There are 11 residues in the CDR3. Trimming left V 8 bases short and J 1 base short, with 9 bases between. DNA of the CDR3: TGCAGTACTGGACTATCCTACGAGCAGTACTTC. This sequence encodes CSTGLSYEQYF.

The rearrangement joins TRBV7-2 to TRBJ2-3; D not certain. The V end lost 3 bases, the J end lost 6 bases, and 10 bases lay between the germline ends. Germline V gene data show CDR1 as SGHTA and CDR2 as FQGNSA. This CDR3 has 13 amino acids. CDR3 sequence: CASSFGDVDTQYF. DNA for the CDR3: TGTGCCAGCAGCTTTGGGGATGTCGATACGCAGTATTTT.

This clonotype was seen more than once but under ten times. The chain recombines TRBV6-2 or TRBV6-3 with TRBJ2-3; 9 bases map to TRBD1. This CDR3 comprises 18 residues. CDR1 is MNHEY, CDR2 SVGEGT, per germline. V shed 5 bases, J shed 0 bases, and the junction held 12 bases outside the gene matches. CDR3 DNA: TGTGCCAGCAGTCGAGCCCGGGACAGGGCTGGGAGCACAGATACGCAGTATTTT. As protein: CASSRARDRAGSTDTQYF.

This chain links TRBV4-1 with TRBJ2-1; 8 positions agree with TRBD2. The DNA end favors TRBJ2-7, so the J call may be wrong. The length of the CDR3 is 17 residues. Germline values: CDR1 MGHRA, CDR2 YSYEKL. CDR3 residues: CASSLDEGSGAYNEQYF. CDR3 coding DNA: TGCGCCAGCAGCCTTGACGAAGGTAGCGGGGCTTACAATGAGCAGTACTTC.

The chain recombines TRBV6-2 or TRBV6-3 with TRBJ2-1; D tentatively fits TRBD1 or TRBD2 (5 bases each). This CDR3 spans 16 amino acids. V was shortened by 7 bases and J by 4 bases, with 20 bases between the two germline ends. Germline loops: CDR1 MNHEY, CDR2 SVGEGT. CDR3 DNA: TGTGCCAGCAACAAGAGGGAAGGGGCCTGGTACAATGAGCAGTTCTTC. Its protein is CASNKREGAWYNEQFF.